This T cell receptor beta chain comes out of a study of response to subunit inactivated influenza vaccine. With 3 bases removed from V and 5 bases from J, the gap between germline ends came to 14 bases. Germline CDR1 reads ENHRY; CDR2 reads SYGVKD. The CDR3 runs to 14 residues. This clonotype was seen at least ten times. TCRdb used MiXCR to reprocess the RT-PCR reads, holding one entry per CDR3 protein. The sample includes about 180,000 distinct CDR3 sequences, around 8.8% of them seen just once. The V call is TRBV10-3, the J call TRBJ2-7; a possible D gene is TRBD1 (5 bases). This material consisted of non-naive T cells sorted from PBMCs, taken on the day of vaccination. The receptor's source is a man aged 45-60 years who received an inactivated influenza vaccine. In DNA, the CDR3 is TGTGCCATCAGTGAAGGTTCAGGGCGGAACGAGCAGTACTTC. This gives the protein CAISEGSGRNEQYF.